What follows describes a single T cell receptor (beta chain). This sample stems from a study of blood T cell repertoires in COVID-19. Losses at the gene ends were 4 bases for V and 3 bases for J; bases not matched to a gene: 5. The CDR3 loop spans 15 amino acids. Per the germline V gene, CDR1 is KGHDR and CDR2 is SFDVKD. Source study methods: Amplification of reference gene primers provided the estimated nucleated cell counts. Some clones are missing from TCRdb's copy, which holds only in-frame ones; the method was immunoSEQ multiplex PCR. V and J calls and clone size come straight from that table; D and trimming were deduced from the DNA. The sample has roughly 330,000 clones, around 90% seen once.

The clonotype comes from a man younger than 40 with COVID-19, enrolled during active disease. Sequences were obtained from peripheral blood. The chain is built from TRBV24-1 and TRBJ2-7, with 10 positions matching TRBD1. The CDR3 is CATSEGRTGGYEQYF. The CDR3 DNA sequence: TGTGCCACCAGTGAAGGAAGGACAGGGGGCTACGAGCAGTACTTC.